Listed below are T cell receptor beta chains from one sample, sequenced in a study of OX40 agonist ivuxolimab in advanced cancers. Sequencing used immunoSEQ multiplex PCR; TCRdb keeps in-frame clones, though not all of them. This sample carries roughly 90,000 clones, around 90% of them seen once, and the ten largest clones take approximately 1.3%. Material: CD4+ or CD8+ T cells sorted from blood, obtained in a trial of the OX40 agonist ivuxolimab. These receptors were taken from an adult with an advanced solid tumor such as melanoma, head and neck, liver or kidney cancer. CDR3s include the opening cysteine and the closing phenylalanine or tryptophan. Fields, in order: J gene, clone size, D gene, V gene, CDR3 length, CDR3 protein, CDR3 DNA. A D gene is named only where the DNA matches it firmly. Only some rows state a clone size, as once, few, many or a class for expanded clones.

j_call: TRBJ1-3; clone_size: NA; d_call: NA; v_call: TRBV7-2; cdr3_length: 15; cdr3_aa: CASSYGGPGGNTIYF; cdr3_nt: TGTGCCAGCAGCTACGGGGGGCCGGGAGGAAACACCATATATTTT
j_call: TRBJ1-1; clone_size: NA; d_call: NA; v_call: TRBV11-2; cdr3_length: 13; cdr3_aa: CASSLERNTEAFF; cdr3_nt: TGTGCCAGCAGCTTAGAGAGGAACACTGAAGCTTTCTTT
j_call: TRBJ2-7; clone_size: NA; d_call: NA; v_call: TRBV7-2; cdr3_length: 13; cdr3_aa: CASSPRTVSEQYF; cdr3_nt: TGTGCCAGCAGCCCCCGGACTGTGAGTGAGCAGTACTTC
j_call: TRBJ1-1; clone_size: NA; d_call: TRBD1; v_call: TRBV4-3; cdr3_length: 15; cdr3_aa: CASSQPGQGLTEAFF; cdr3_nt: TGCGCCAGCAGCCAACCGGGACAGGGGTTGACTGAAGCTTTCTTT
j_call: TRBJ2-7; clone_size: NA; d_call: TRBD2; v_call: TRBV18; cdr3_length: 19; cdr3_aa: CASSPNLAGGSPLGYEQYF; cdr3_nt: TGTGCCAGCTCACCAAACCTAGCGGGAGGGTCTCCCCTGGGCTACGAGCAGTACTTC
j_call: TRBJ2-5; clone_size: NA; d_call: NA; v_call: TRBV5-1; cdr3_length: 16; cdr3_aa: CASSLAGGPPQETQYF; cdr3_nt: TGCGCCAGCAGCTTGGCTGGGGGGCCACCCCAAGAGACCCAGTACTTC
j_call: TRBJ2-5; clone_size: NA; d_call: TRBD2; v_call: TRBV5-6; cdr3_length: 14; cdr3_aa: CASSLVGREETQYF; cdr3_nt: TGTGCCAGCAGCTTGGTGGGGAGGGAAGAGACCCAGTACTTC
j_call: TRBJ2-3; clone_size: NA; d_call: TRBD1; v_call: TRBV11-1; cdr3_length: 17; cdr3_aa: CASSAQEGTAYTDTQYF; cdr3_nt: TGTGCCAGCAGCGCTCAGGAAGGGACAGCCTACACAGATACGCAGTATTTT
j_call: TRBJ1-4; clone_size: once; d_call: TRBD1; v_call: TRBV11-2; cdr3_length: 16; cdr3_aa: CASSRDRARTNEKLFF; cdr3_nt: TGTGCCAGCAGCAGAGACAGGGCGCGGACTAATGAAAAACTGTTTTTT
j_call: TRBJ2-5; clone_size: NA; d_call: NA; v_call: TRBV5-1; cdr3_length: 15; cdr3_aa: CASFETGPLGETQYF; cdr3_nt: TGCGCGAGTTTCGAAACAGGACCCTTAGGGGAGACCCAGTACTTC
j_call: TRBJ2-3; clone_size: few; d_call: TRBD2; v_call: TRBV5-1; cdr3_length: 16; cdr3_aa: CASSSTVSGSTDTQYF; cdr3_nt: TGCGCCAGCAGCTCTACTGTTAGCGGGAGTACAGATACGCAGTATTTT
j_call: TRBJ2-7; clone_size: NA; d_call: NA; v_call: TRBV7-8; cdr3_length: 13; cdr3_aa: CASSPGGVGEQYF; cdr3_nt: TGTGCCAGCAGCCCCGGGGGAGTAGGCGAGCAGTACTTC
j_call: TRBJ1-2; clone_size: NA; d_call: NA; v_call: TRBV5-4; cdr3_length: 14; cdr3_aa: CASSPDLGSRGYTF; cdr3_nt: TGTGCCAGCAGCCCTGACCTGGGGTCTCGAGGCTACACCTTC
j_call: TRBJ2-1; clone_size: NA; d_call: TRBD1; v_call: TRBV14; cdr3_length: 15; cdr3_aa: CASSQRQGTYNEQFF; cdr3_nt: TGTGCCAGCAGCCAAAGACAGGGAACCTACAATGAGCAGTTCTTC
j_call: TRBJ1-2; clone_size: NA; d_call: TRBD1; v_call: TRBV29-1; cdr3_length: 14; cdr3_aa: CSVPLGTGRYGYTF; cdr3_nt: TGCAGCGTTCCTCTGGGGACAGGACGGTATGGCTACACCTTC
j_call: TRBJ2-6; clone_size: once; d_call: NA; v_call: TRBV5-1; cdr3_length: 17; cdr3_aa: CASSLIMTVVGANVLTF; cdr3_nt: TGCGCCAGCAGCTTGATTATGACTGTAGTTGGGGCCAACGTCCTGACTTTC
j_call: TRBJ2-3; clone_size: NA; d_call: NA; v_call: TRBV1; cdr3_length: 19; cdr3_aa: CTSSPDMSGGRSSTDTQYF; cdr3_nt: TGCACCAGCAGCCCCGATATGAGCGGGGGCCGTTCTAGCACAGATACGCAGTATTTT
j_call: TRBJ2-3; clone_size: NA; d_call: NA; v_call: TRBV19; cdr3_length: 15; cdr3_aa: CASNRAPLGTDTQYF; cdr3_nt: TGTGCCAGTAACAGAGCGCCCCTGGGAACAGATACGCAGTATTTT
j_call: TRBJ2-2; clone_size: NA; d_call: NA; v_call: TRBV6-1; cdr3_length: 15; cdr3_aa: CASSEAGLNTGELFF; cdr3_nt: TGTGCCAGCAGTGAAGCGGGATTGAACACCGGGGAGCTGTTTTTT
j_call: TRBJ2-4; clone_size: NA; d_call: NA; v_call: TRBV9; cdr3_length: 19; cdr3_aa: CASSVGRGVGMGAKNIQYF; cdr3_nt: TGTGCCAGCAGCGTAGGTCGTGGGGTGGGGATGGGTGCCAAAAACATTCAGTACTTC
j_call: TRBJ1-3; clone_size: NA; d_call: TRBD1; v_call: TRBV6-6; cdr3_length: 16; cdr3_aa: CASSKTPGTGGNTIYF; cdr3_nt: TGTGCCAGCAGTAAAACCCCCGGGACAGGGGGAAACACCATATATTTT
j_call: TRBJ2-7; clone_size: NA; d_call: NA; v_call: TRBV6-6; cdr3_length: 13; cdr3_aa: CASSYARDYEQYF; cdr3_nt: TGTGCCAGCAGTTACGCCAGGGACTACGAGCAGTACTTC
j_call: TRBJ1-6; clone_size: once; d_call: NA; v_call: TRBV11-2; cdr3_length: 17; cdr3_aa: CASSLDSIASYNSPLHF; cdr3_nt: TGTGCCAGCAGCTTAGATTCGATAGCGTCCTATAATTCACCCCTCCACTTT
j_call: TRBJ2-2; clone_size: NA; d_call: NA; v_call: TRBV6-5; cdr3_length: 13; cdr3_aa: CASSYFETGELFF; cdr3_nt: TGTGCCAGCAGTTACTTCGAGACCGGGGAGCTGTTTTTT
j_call: TRBJ1-1; clone_size: once; d_call: NA; v_call: TRBV9; cdr3_length: 14; cdr3_aa: CASSGRQGRPEAFF; cdr3_nt: TGTGCCAGCAGCGGCAGACAAGGGAGGCCCGAAGCTTTCTTT
j_call: TRBJ2-3; clone_size: NA; d_call: NA; v_call: TRBV9; cdr3_length: 15; cdr3_aa: CASSVGILSTDTQYF; cdr3_nt: TGTGCCAGCAGCGTAGGCATACTCAGCACAGATACGCAGTATTTT
j_call: TRBJ2-5; clone_size: NA; d_call: NA; v_call: TRBV5-6; cdr3_length: 13; cdr3_aa: CASSFFAAETQYF; cdr3_nt: TGTGCCAGCAGCTTTTTCGCCGCCGAGACCCAGTACTTC
j_call: TRBJ1-3; clone_size: few; d_call: NA; v_call: TRBV28; cdr3_length: 14; cdr3_aa: CASSLGTSGNTIYF; cdr3_nt: TGTGCCAGCAGTTTAGGCACCTCTGGAAACACCATATATTTT
j_call: TRBJ1-2; clone_size: NA; d_call: NA; v_call: TRBV28; cdr3_length: 16; cdr3_aa: CASSSPFVGQNYGYTF; cdr3_nt: TGTGCCAGCAGTTCCCCTTTCGTAGGCCAGAACTATGGCTACACCTTC
j_call: TRBJ1-4; clone_size: few; d_call: NA; v_call: TRBV7-2; cdr3_length: 13; cdr3_aa: CASSLGRKEKLFF; cdr3_nt: TGTGCCAGCAGCTTGGGACGTAAGGAAAAACTGTTTTTT
j_call: TRBJ2-5; clone_size: NA; d_call: NA; v_call: TRBV28; cdr3_length: 13; cdr3_aa: CASGAPYQETQYF; cdr3_nt: TGTGCCAGCGGGGCACCCTACCAAGAGACCCAGTACTTC
j_call: TRBJ2-1; clone_size: NA; d_call: NA; v_call: TRBV5-6; cdr3_length: 14; cdr3_aa: CASSTGGGPGEQFF; cdr3_nt: TGTGCCAGCAGCACGGGCGGGGGCCCCGGGGAGCAGTTCTTC
j_call: TRBJ2-3; clone_size: NA; d_call: NA; v_call: TRBV19; cdr3_length: 14; cdr3_aa: CASTLDPREDTQYF; cdr3_nt: TGTGCCAGTACCCTGGACCCGAGGGAAGATACGCAGTATTTT
j_call: TRBJ2-1; clone_size: once; d_call: NA; v_call: TRBV12-5; cdr3_length: 11; cdr3_aa: CASGMGQGQFF; cdr3_nt: TGTGCTAGTGGTATGGGGCAGGGGCAGTTCTTC
j_call: TRBJ2-7; clone_size: NA; d_call: NA; v_call: TRBV6-1; cdr3_length: 15; cdr3_aa: CASEVARRGSGEQYF; cdr3_nt: TGTGCCAGCGAGGTGGCCCGACGCGGCTCGGGGGAGCAGTACTTC
j_call: TRBJ2-3; clone_size: medium-sized; d_call: NA; v_call: TRBV2; cdr3_length: 12; cdr3_aa: CASTTGGDTQYF; cdr3_nt: TGTGCCAGCACCACGGGCGGAGATACGCAGTATTTT
j_call: TRBJ2-1; clone_size: NA; d_call: TRBD2; v_call: TRBV9; cdr3_length: 17; cdr3_aa: CASSPRLAGSSHNEQFF; cdr3_nt: TGTGCCAGCAGCCCCCGCCTAGCGGGAAGTTCTCACAATGAGCAGTTCTTC
j_call: TRBJ2-5; clone_size: NA; d_call: NA; v_call: TRBV11-2; cdr3_length: 12; cdr3_aa: CASSLGPETQYF; cdr3_nt: TGTGCCAGCAGCTTAGGGCCAGAGACCCAGTACTTC
j_call: TRBJ2-2; clone_size: few; d_call: TRBD1; v_call: TRBV28; cdr3_length: 15; cdr3_aa: CASSLYRGYTGELFF; cdr3_nt: TGTGCCAGCAGTTTATACAGGGGATACACCGGGGAGCTGTTTTTT
j_call: TRBJ1-5; clone_size: few; d_call: TRBD1; v_call: TRBV7-8; cdr3_length: 15; cdr3_aa: CASSLDRTGGQPQHF; cdr3_nt: TGTGCCAGCAGCTTAGATCGGACAGGGGGTCAGCCCCAGCATTTT
j_call: TRBJ2-5; clone_size: NA; d_call: TRBD2; v_call: TRBV4-1; cdr3_length: 14; cdr3_aa: CASRRLAGEETQYF; cdr3_nt: TGCGCCAGCCGGCGACTAGCGGGAGAAGAGACCCAGTACTTC
j_call: TRBJ2-2; clone_size: NA; d_call: NA; v_call: TRBV5-4; cdr3_length: 14; cdr3_aa: CASSFGANTGELFF; cdr3_nt: TGTGCCAGCAGCTTCGGGGCGAACACCGGGGAGCTGTTTTTT
j_call: TRBJ1-5; clone_size: NA; d_call: NA; v_call: TRBV6-6; cdr3_length: 14; cdr3_aa: CASSYASGYQPQHF; cdr3_nt: TGTGCCAGCAGTTACGCCAGTGGGTATCAGCCCCAGCATTTT
j_call: TRBJ1-2; clone_size: NA; d_call: NA; v_call: TRBV18; cdr3_length: 14; cdr3_aa: CASSPAAGTYGYTF; cdr3_nt: TGTGCCAGCTCACCGGCCGCCGGGACCTATGGCTACACCTTC
j_call: TRBJ2-1; clone_size: NA; d_call: NA; v_call: TRBV30; cdr3_length: 16; cdr3_aa: CAGRMGTKKSYGEQFF; cdr3_nt: TGTGCCGGGCGCATGGGGACAAAAAAGTCATACGGTGAGCAGTTCTTC
j_call: TRBJ2-7; clone_size: NA; d_call: TRBD2; v_call: TRBV28; cdr3_length: 14; cdr3_aa: CASSLFWRGNEQYF; cdr3_nt: TGTGCCAGCAGTTTATTTTGGCGGGGGAACGAGCAGTACTTC
j_call: TRBJ2-1; clone_size: few; d_call: NA; v_call: TRBV29-1; cdr3_length: 14; cdr3_aa: CSVQLGAWDNEQFF; cdr3_nt: TGCAGCGTACAACTAGGGGCCTGGGACAATGAGCAGTTCTTC
j_call: TRBJ2-3; clone_size: NA; d_call: NA; v_call: TRBV21-1; cdr3_length: 13; cdr3_aa: CASSPHRTDTQYF; cdr3_nt: TGTGCCAGCAGCCCCCACCGCACAGATACGCAGTATTTT
j_call: TRBJ1-2; clone_size: few; d_call: NA; v_call: TRBV7-2; cdr3_length: 13; cdr3_aa: CASSFDGTYGYTF; cdr3_nt: TGTGCCAGCAGCTTTGACGGAACCTATGGCTACACCTTC
j_call: TRBJ1-3; clone_size: NA; d_call: NA; v_call: TRBV30; cdr3_length: 16; cdr3_aa: CAWSKFSAGNGNTIYF; cdr3_nt: TGTGCCTGGAGTAAGTTTTCCGCAGGGAATGGAAACACCATATATTTT
j_call: TRBJ2-2; clone_size: NA; d_call: TRBD2; v_call: TRBV7-3; cdr3_length: 17; cdr3_aa: CASSPTPGLAAAGELFF; cdr3_nt: TGTGCCAGCAGTCCGACCCCGGGACTAGCTGCTGCCGGGGAGCTGTTTTTT
j_call: TRBJ2-7; clone_size: NA; d_call: NA; v_call: TRBV28; cdr3_length: 14; cdr3_aa: CASSPAGTSYEQYF; cdr3_nt: TGTGCCAGCAGTCCTGCAGGGACGTCCTACGAGCAGTACTTC
j_call: TRBJ2-5; clone_size: NA; d_call: NA; v_call: TRBV2; cdr3_length: 14; cdr3_aa: CASSESTIQETQYF; cdr3_nt: TGTGCCAGCAGTGAGTCGACGATCCAAGAGACCCAGTACTTC
j_call: TRBJ1-2; clone_size: NA; d_call: NA; v_call: TRBV28; cdr3_length: 15; cdr3_aa: CASSLTAAGNYGYTF; cdr3_nt: TGTGCCAGCAGTCTGACAGCGGCGGGGAACTATGGCTACACCTTC
j_call: TRBJ1-6; clone_size: NA; d_call: TRBD1; v_call: TRBV5-6; cdr3_length: 17; cdr3_aa: CASSSTLDRGFNSPLHF; cdr3_nt: TGTGCCAGCAGTTCTACCTTGGACAGGGGATTTAATTCACCCCTCCACTTT
j_call: TRBJ2-7; clone_size: NA; d_call: TRBD1; v_call: TRBV28; cdr3_length: 15; cdr3_aa: CASRPGTGGNYEQYF; cdr3_nt: TGTGCCAGCAGACCCGGGACAGGGGGGAACTACGAGCAGTACTTC
j_call: TRBJ1-3; clone_size: NA; d_call: NA; v_call: TRBV6-6; cdr3_length: 14; cdr3_aa: CASRGSGSGNTIYF; cdr3_nt: TGTGCCAGCAGGGGATCAGGCTCTGGAAACACCATATATTTT
j_call: TRBJ2-5; clone_size: NA; d_call: NA; v_call: TRBV4-2; cdr3_length: 18; cdr3_aa: CASSLTGTVDPLQETQYF; cdr3_nt: TGTGCCAGCAGCCTAACCGGGACTGTGGACCCACTCCAAGAGACCCAGTACTTC